The source of this TCR beta chain is a study of shared clonotypes between healthy human individuals. General observations from the study: Naive subsets generally exceeded memory subsets in estimated richness. Of the naive CD4 clonotypes, roughly 5% were shared across several donors. The study sampled only blood, and tissue repertoires likely differ.

The data were produced by immunoSEQ multiplex PCR, yet TCRdb's version contains in-frame clones alone and is incomplete. The data hold 780,000 or so clones, with roughly 72% observed a single time. Trimming pared 9 bases from V and 10 bases from J, leaving 12 bases between. Germline values: CDR1 LNHDA, CDR2 SQIVND (reference sequence). This CDR3 region has 10 residues. This clone was counted only a few times. The antigen remains unidentified. Only Caucasian adults living in Nashville, Tennessee made up the donor group. The origin of this receptor is a young woman in good health. The sequencing input was memory CD4+ T cells sorted from blood. Subset here: CD45RA-negative fraction. The rearrangement joins TRBV19 to TRBJ1-1; D is uncertain. CDR3 DNA sequence: TGTGCCAGCCCACGGATAAGAGCTTTCTTT. This codes for CASPRIRAFF.